The clone carrying this TCR beta chain was picked up many times. Its antigen is not known. The data were obtained in a study of CD8+CD57+ T cells in acquired aplastic anemia. Turning to the study itself: The mean DNA yield obtained from sorted CD4+ and CD8+ cells came to approximately 3.2 ug. Study results and limitations: Patients shared some 30 CD8+ CDR3 sequences with controls. In CD8+ cells, Simpson's diversity showed no significant difference between patients and controls.

This CDR3 spans 16 amino acids. The V gene's germline CDR1 is SEHNR and CDR2 FQNEAQ (reference sequence). The junction had 9 bases not matched to a gene; V was cut back by 6 bases and J by 3 bases. The study profiled TCR beta VDJ and CDR3 using genomic DNA as template. In TCRdb, the reads were re-called with MiXCR into one record per CDR3 protein. The table has a few hundred thousand distinct CDR3 sequences, approximately 57% seen once. The chain recombines TRBV7-9 with TRBJ2-7; 12 nucleotides align to TRBD2. The sequence derives from a human donor in good health. Sequenced sample: sorted CD4+, CD8+, or CD8+CD57+ T cells (not recorded which) from PBMCs. The CDR3 protein is CASSLPTGLAGYEQYF. CDR3 coding DNA: TGTGCCAGCAGTCTTCCTACGGGACTAGCGGGCTACGAGCAGTACTTC.